This T cell receptor (beta chain) was captured in a study of CXCR3-negative and CXCR3-positive naive CD8 T cells. Regarding the study as a whole: Naive subsets did not differ in surface CD5, and TRB CDR3 properties served to infer TCR strength. In both naive subsets diversity was comparably high, whereas memory CD8+ cells showed much lower diversity. TRB CDR3 hydrophobicity was greater in CXCR3-positive naive cells than in CXCR3-negative naive cells.

The authors made the TRB cDNA libraries by 5' RACE using UMI labels. TCRdb reprocessed the 5' RACE reads; each CDR3 protein has one entry and no DNA is given. This sample's clone table lists fewer than 95,000 distinct CDR3 sequences. Points on this clonotype: The antigen remains unidentified.

Germline CDR1 and CDR2: KGHSH and LQKENI. There are 16 residues in the CDR3. The rearrangement uses TRBV18 and TRBJ2-2; TCRdb's D call, TRBD1, is unchecked because there is no DNA. The TCR sequence derives from a human donor in good health. Some clones in this sample may be carry-over from other donors' samples. Input material: naive CXCR3- CD8+ T cells from blood. Subset meaning: CD45RO-CCR7+CD27+CD95- naive CD8+ T cells lacking CXCR3 (TNR3-). The CDR3 sequence is CASSPRDSTNTGELFF.